This TCR beta chain was sequenced during a study of CD8 T cells in Susac syndrome. Trimming took off 7 bases at V and 1 base at J, with 14 bases between the two ends. Germline V gene sequence: CDR1 LNHNV, CDR2 YYDKDF (reference sequence). This CDR3 contains 16 residues. Reverse transcription used roughly 0.5 to 1 ug RNA and random hexamers. TCRdb re-called the immunoSEQ multiplex PCR reads through MiXCR, storing one row per CDR3 protein. Counted here are 200,000 or so distinct CDR3 sequences, nearly 97% occurring once; the ten biggest clones make up 0.09% to 0.1%. This rearrangement joins TRBV15 to TRBJ2-6, with unresolved D. This TCR was recovered from a human donor with Susac syndrome. Sequencing was performed on CD4+ T cells from PBMCs. CDR3 DNA sequence: TGTGCCACCACGCAGGAGTGGCGTTCTGGGGCCAACGTCCTGACTTTC. Translated: CATTQEWRSGANVLTF.